This TCR beta chain appears in the sequencing data of a study of T cells after yellow fever vaccination. About the study: For low cell numbers, libraries were made with SMART-Seq v4 Ultra Low Input.

Making TCR cDNA involved 5'RACE template switching, which added UMIs and a universal primer site. TCRdb independently ran MiXCR on the 5' RACE reads; one entry per CDR3 protein. The data contain around 340,000 distinct CDR3 sequences, over 8% of them singletons. This clonotype appeared a few times. The sample in question was PBMCs, obtained on the day of the first yellow fever vaccination. The sequence derives from a man younger than 35 who received the YFV17D yellow fever vaccine.

CDR3 amino acids: CSARTPETAEKLFF. CDR3 in DNA: TGCAGTGCTAGAACACCCGAGACGGCGGAAAAACTGTTTTTT. V and J are TRBV20-1 and TRBJ1-4, with no clear D. Germline CDR1 DFQATT, CDR2 SNEGSKA (reference sequence). The V end lost 2 bases, the J end lost 8 bases, and 15 bases lay between the germline ends. The CDR3 consists of 14 residues.